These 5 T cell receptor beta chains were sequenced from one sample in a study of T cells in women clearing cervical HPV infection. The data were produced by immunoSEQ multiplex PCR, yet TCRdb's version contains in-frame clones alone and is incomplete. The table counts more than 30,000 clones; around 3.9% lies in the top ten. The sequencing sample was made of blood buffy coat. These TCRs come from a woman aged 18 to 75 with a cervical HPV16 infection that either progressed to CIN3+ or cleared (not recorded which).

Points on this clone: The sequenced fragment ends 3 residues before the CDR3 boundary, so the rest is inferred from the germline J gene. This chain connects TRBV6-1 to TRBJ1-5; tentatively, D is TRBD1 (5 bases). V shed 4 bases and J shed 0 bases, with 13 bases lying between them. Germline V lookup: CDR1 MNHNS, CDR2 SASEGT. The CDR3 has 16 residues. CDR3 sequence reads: CASSVARAYSNQPQHF. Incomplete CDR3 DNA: TGTGCCAGCAGTGTGGCCAGGGCGTATAGCAATCAGCCC.

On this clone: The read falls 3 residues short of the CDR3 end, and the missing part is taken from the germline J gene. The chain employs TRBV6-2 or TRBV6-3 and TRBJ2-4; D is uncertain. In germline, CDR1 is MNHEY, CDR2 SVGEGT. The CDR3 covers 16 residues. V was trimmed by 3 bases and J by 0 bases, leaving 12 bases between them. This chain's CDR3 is CASSYSKTLAKNIQYF. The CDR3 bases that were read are TGTGCCAGCAGTTATAGCAAGACGCTAGCCAAAAACATT.

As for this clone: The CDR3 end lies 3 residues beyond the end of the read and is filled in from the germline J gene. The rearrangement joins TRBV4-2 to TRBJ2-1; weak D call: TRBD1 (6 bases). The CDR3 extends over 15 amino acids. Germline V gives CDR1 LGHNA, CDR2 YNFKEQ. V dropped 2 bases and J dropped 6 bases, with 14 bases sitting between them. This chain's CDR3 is CASSQQFWGLNEQFF. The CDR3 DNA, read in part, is TGTGCCAGCAGCCAACAATTCTGGGGGCTCAATGAG.

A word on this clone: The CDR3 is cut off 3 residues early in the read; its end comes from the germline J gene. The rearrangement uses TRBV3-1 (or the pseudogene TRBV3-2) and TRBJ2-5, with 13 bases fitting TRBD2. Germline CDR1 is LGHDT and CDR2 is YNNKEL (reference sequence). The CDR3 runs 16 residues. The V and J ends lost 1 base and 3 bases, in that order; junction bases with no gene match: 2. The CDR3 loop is CASSQGLAGGKETQYF. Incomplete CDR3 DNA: TGTGCCAGCAGCCAAGGACTAGCGGGGGGAAAAGAGACC.

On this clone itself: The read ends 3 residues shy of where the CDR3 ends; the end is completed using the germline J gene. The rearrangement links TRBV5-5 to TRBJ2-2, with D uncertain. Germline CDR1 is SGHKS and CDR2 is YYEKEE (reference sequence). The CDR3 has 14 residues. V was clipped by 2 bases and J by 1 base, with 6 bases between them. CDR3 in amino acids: CASSLIENTGELFF. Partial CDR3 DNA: TGTGCCAGCAGCTTAATAGAGAACACCGGGGAG.